What follows describes a single TCR beta chain. Its antigen is unknown. This sample is part of a study of shared clonotypes between healthy human individuals. Regarding the study as a whole: Memory subsets generally showed smaller estimated richness than naive subsets did.

The CDR3 runs 12 residues. Germline V gene sequence: CDR1 KGHSH, CDR2 LQKENI. V was clipped by 6 bases and J by 6 bases, with 12 bases between them. Deep-level settings were used for running the assay. Each replicate PCR on the sorted subsets used 200 to 250 ng DNA (roughly 30,000 T cell genomes). Assay used: immunoSEQ multiplex PCR; TCRdb lists only in-frame clones, some missing. This sample carries 2 million to 2.5 million clones, 85% to 95% of them seen once, and the ten largest clones take 0.13%. This TCR derives from a man aged 18-30 years in good health. Sequenced sample: naive CD4+ T cells sorted from blood. The subset is: CD45RA+ positively selected. This chain links TRBV18 with TRBJ2-7; D remains unclear. CDR3 nucleotide sequence: TGTGCCAGCTCTGACGTGCCCGGCGAGCAGTACTTC. It yields the protein CASSDVPGEQYF.